What follows is one TCR beta chain and its context. Its antigen is undetermined. The sample belongs to a study of T cell repertoires in cytomegalovirus infection. TCRdb ran MiXCR on the reads and lists one entry per CDR3 protein. The sample contains some 130,000 distinct CDR3 sequences, roughly a quarter of which appear only once. CDR3 length: 16 amino acids. The germline gives CDR1 SGHAT, CDR2 FQNNGV. V shed 5 bases and J shed 0 bases, with 16 bases lying between them. Sequencing was done on a sample of PBMCs, sequenced either directly or after in vitro stimulation (not recorded which). The rearrangement uses TRBV11-2 and TRBJ1-1; the D gene is possibly TRBD1 (6 bases). This clonotype was sampled from a human donor in good health (CMV status not recorded). Some clones in this sample may be carry-over from other donors' samples. CDR3 DNA sequence: TGTGCCAGCAGCCTAGGACAGTTTTCAATGAACACTGAAGCTTTCTTT. Encoded protein: CASSLGQFSMNTEAFF.